This TCR beta chain was sequenced for a study of blood T cell repertoires in COVID-19. Study-level information: Samples taken during acute and convalescent COVID-19 were collected in the United States, Italy and Spain.

In the original analysis: The assay estimated nucleated cells by amplifying reference gene primers. Data came from immunoSEQ multiplex PCR; TCRdb stores just in-frame clones and leaves some out. The V and J calls and clone size were taken over from that table, and D and trimming were inferred from the DNA. The data hold 230,000 or so clones, with about 85% observed a single time. The CDR3 is 16 amino acids. The germline gives CDR1 LNHNV, CDR2 YYDKDF (reference sequence). Between the trimmed V and J ends, which lost 1 base and 6 bases, there was a span of 15 bases. V is TRBV15 and J is TRBJ1-4, with a weak D call TRBD1 (5 bases). The sequenced sample consisted of PBMCs or T cells enriched from blood (not recorded which). The receptor comes from a woman aged 25 to 39 who had recovered from COVID-19. CDR3 residues: CATSRVAQGSHEKLFF. CDR3 DNA sequence: TGTGCCACCAGCAGAGTTGCGCAGGGATCTCATGAAAAACTGTTTTTT.